The source of this T cell receptor (beta chain) is a study of cytomegalovirus exposure and HLA in healthy donors. The PCR employed 60 Vbeta primers together with 13 Jbeta primers. Using immunoSEQ multiplex PCR, the repertoire was profiled, and TCRdb retains in-frame clones only, with some absent. This table holds some 51,000 clones, approximately 80% found once. This clone was counted between two and nine times. The sequence was collected from a female donor in good health and CMV-seronegative. Sequencing used PBMCs.

The CDR3 sequence: CASGSQGGRLFF. The CDR3 nucleotides read TGTGCTAGTGGTAGCCAAGGCGGGAGACTGTTTTTT. The rearrangement uses TRBV12-5 and TRBJ1-4, with D unclear. The CDR3 covers 12 residues. Between the trimmed V and J ends, which lost 5 bases and 13 bases, there was a span of 14 bases. Germline assignment: CDR1 LGHNT and CDR2 FRNRAP.